Presented here are 23 T cell receptor beta chains from one specimen sequenced in a study of chemoradiotherapy in HPV16-positive cancers (dated 2022 in TCRdb). Library prep was done by the immunoSEQ multiplex PCR assay. TCRdb's version of the immuneACCESS table is confined to in-frame rearrangements and falls short of the full clone set. An unresolved V gene accounts for under half of the shortfall where checked; the remainder is of unknown origin. The table for this sample lists about 7,000 clones; about 79% of them were counted only once. Of the sample, 3.6% falls within the top ten clones. The material was obtained from a patient who underwent chemoradiotherapy. The receptors originated from a human donor with HPV-associated anogenital cancer.

The chain links TRBV6-5 to TRBJ1-2; TRBD1 aligns across 7 bases. The V and J ends lost 6 bases and 6 bases, in that order; junction bases with no gene match: 10. CDR3 length: 14 amino acids. The germline V gene encodes CDR1 MNHEY and CDR2 SVGAGI. CDR3 residues: CASSPGQRSNGYTF. As DNA, the CDR3 is TGTGCCAGCAGCCCGGGACAGCGATCAAATGGCTACACCTTC.

The chain carries TRBV6-1 and TRBJ1-5; 10 positions match TRBD1. The CDR3 sequence is 14 residues long. The V gene end was trimmed by 4 bases and the J gene end by 5 bases; junction bases not matched to a gene: 2. Germline-derived CDR1 and CDR2 are MNHNS and SASEGT. The CDR3 spells CASSGDRGYQPQHF. In nucleotides, the CDR3 is TGTGCCAGCAGTGGGGACAGGGGTTATCAGCCCCAGCATTTT.

Only one count was recorded for this clone. The chain carries TRBV30 and TRBJ1-5, with D unclear. Germline CDR1 GTSNPN, CDR2 SVGIG (reference sequence). The CDR3 is 13 residues long. V was shortened by 4 bases and J by 1 base, with 8 bases between the two germline ends. The CDR3 nucleotides are TGTGCCTGGACTCTAGACAGCAATCAGCCCCAGCATTTT. It yields the protein CAWTLDSNQPQHF.

The genes are TRBV2 and TRBJ1-5; maybe TRBD1 (5 bases). The germline V gene has CDR1 SNHLY and CDR2 FYNNEI. The CDR3 runs to 13 residues. With 4 bases removed from V and 11 bases from J, the gap between germline ends came to 15 bases. CDR3 sequence (DNA): TGTGCCAGCAGTGGAGGGGTGGGGGGAGCCCAGCATTTT. Encoded protein: CASSGGVGGAQHF. The full variable domain, rest sourced from reference TRBV2 and TRBJ1-5, is EPEVTQTPSHQVTQMGQEVILRCVPISNHLYFYWYRQILGQKVEFLVSFYNNEISEKSEIFDDQFSVERPDGSNFTLKIRSTKLEDSAMYFCASSGGVGGAQHFGDGTRLSIL.

V and J are TRBV9 and TRBJ1-5, with 7 positions matching TRBD1. The germline gives CDR1 SGDLS, CDR2 YYNGEE. The ends lost 5 bases at V and 0 bases at J; junction bases unmatched: 5. The CDR3 has 15 amino acids. This CDR3 reads CASSRDSYSNQPQHF. The CDR3 bases are TGTGCCAGCAGTAGGGACAGCTATAGCAATCAGCCCCAGCATTTT.

The chain recombines TRBV27 with TRBJ2-1; D is possibly TRBD2 (6 bases). The germline CDR1 and CDR2 sequences are MNHEY and SMNVEV (reference sequence). CDR3 length: 13 amino acids. Trimming took off 3 bases at V and 3 bases at J, with 6 bases between the two ends. CDR3 DNA sequence: TGTGCCAGCAGTTTGCGGGGCTACAATGAGCAGTTCTTC. Amino acids: CASSLRGYNEQFF.

This chain links TRBV7-8 with TRBJ2-1, with 7 bases that match TRBD2. The CDR3 spans 13 residues. Germline CDR1 is SGHVS and CDR2 is FQNEAQ. V lost 8 bases, J lost 4 bases, and 5 bases stayed unmatched. In DNA form, the CDR3 reads TGTGCCAGCGGGGAGGGCGCTTACAATGAGCAGTTCTTC. Protein: CASGEGAYNEQFF.

This clone was observed a few times. The chain is built from TRBV5-8 and TRBJ1-1; D uncertain. V was clipped by 4 bases and J by 7 bases, with 5 bases between them. Per germline, CDR1 SGHTS and CDR2 YDEGEE. The CDR3 spans 10 residues. The CDR3 DNA reads as TGTGCCAGCAGCGGACGTGAAGCTTTCTTT. Encoded protein: CASSGREAFF.

This clone was recorded once. The chain is built from TRBV7-8 and TRBJ1-5; no firm D call. The CDR3 runs 14 residues. V was clipped by 6 bases and J by 2 bases, with 11 bases between them. Germline V gene sequence: CDR1 SGHVS, CDR2 FQNEAQ. CDR3 in DNA: TGTGCCAGCAGTTTCGGGCCCCGCAATCAGCCCCAGCATTTT. This sequence encodes CASSFGPRNQPQHF.

This clone was found a few times. This sequence joins TRBV11-3 and TRBJ1-1; D gene unclear. In germline, CDR1 is SGHNT, CDR2 YENEEA. Trimming stripped 1 base from V and 3 bases from J, with 6 bases between. CDR3 length: 13 residues. The DNA of the CDR3 is TGTGCCAGCAGCTTAGGATGGGACACTGAAGCTTTCTTT. Translation gives CASSLGWDTEAFF.

The gene calls are TRBV5-4 and TRBJ1-2, with 7 bases lining up with TRBD1. CDR3 length equals 16 residues. Germline CDR1 and CDR2: SGHNT and YYREEE (reference sequence). After removal of 5 bases from V and 5 bases from J, the junction contained 15 bases not matched to a gene. CDR3 protein: CASSSLDAGGGYGYTF. The CDR3 bases are TGTGCCAGCAGTTCCCTTGATGCAGGGGGTGGATATGGCTACACCTTC.

This clone was seen more than once but under ten times. The chain couples TRBV28 to TRBJ1-2, with 7 bases lining up with TRBD1. Germline values: CDR1 MDHEN, CDR2 SYDVKM. V lost 6 bases, J lost 1 base, and 14 bases stayed unmatched. This CDR3 spans 17 amino acids. CDR3 DNA: TGTGCCAGCAGGAACTCCGGGGACAGAGATCTTAACTATGGCTACACCTTC. It encodes CASRNSGDRDLNYGYTF.

The rearrangement links TRBV4-1 to TRBJ1-3; TRBD1 might be the D (5 bases). V shed 2 bases and J shed 6 bases, with 14 bases lying between them. Germline V gene data show CDR1 as MGHRA and CDR2 as YSYEKL. The length of the CDR3 is 15 residues. This CDR3 is CASSQRPGRENTIYF. Written as DNA, the CDR3 is TGCGCCAGCAGCCAACGCCCAGGGCGTGAAAACACCATATATTTT.

The CDR3 protein is CASSEALVSTGEQFF. The CDR3 nucleotides are TGTGCCAGCAGTGAAGCGCTTGTCTCAACGGGTGAGCAGTTCTTC. V usage is TRBV2 and J usage is TRBJ2-1, with D uncertain. This CDR3 is built from 15 residues. Germline values: CDR1 SNHLY, CDR2 FYNNEI. V was clipped by 0 bases and J by 9 bases, with 15 bases between them. The variable domain in full, with the rest retrieved from reference TRBV2 and TRBJ2-1, is EPEVTQTPSHQVTQMGQEVILRCVPISNHLYFYWYRQILGQKVEFLVSFYNNEISEKSEIFDDQFSVERPDGSNFTLKIRSTKLEDSAMYFCASSEALVSTGEQFFGPGTRLTVL.

V is TRBV28 and J is TRBJ2-6; D is uncertain. Germline CDR1 reads MDHEN; CDR2 reads SYDVKM. The CDR3 spans 15 residues. V lost 2 bases to trimming and J lost 0 bases, with 5 bases between them. In DNA form, the CDR3 reads TGTGCCAGCAGTTTACTTCGCTCTGGGGCCAACGTCCTGACTTTC. It translates to CASSLLRSGANVLTF. The full variable domain, its missing parts supplied by reference TRBV28 and TRBJ2-6, is DVKVTQSSRYLVKRTGEKVFLECVQDMDHENMFWYRQDPGLGLRLIYFSYDVKMKEKGDIPEGYSVSREKKERFSLILESASTNQTSMYLCASSLLRSGANVLTFGAGSRLTVL.

The genes are TRBV28 and TRBJ2-7; D not resolved. Germline assignment: CDR1 MDHEN and CDR2 SYDVKM. The CDR3 covers 14 residues. Deletions cut 8 bases from V and 2 bases from J, with 16 bases between. The CDR3 protein is CASAQLDKTYEQYF. CDR3 sequence (DNA): TGTGCCAGCGCCCAGCTCGATAAGACCTACGAGCAGTACTTC.

V gene TRBV5-4 combines with J gene TRBJ2-7; TRBD1 agrees at 7 bases. The length of the CDR3 is 17 residues. J was trimmed by 0 bases and V by 4 bases; bases with no gene match: 13. The germline V gene encodes CDR1 SGHNT and CDR2 YYREEE (reference sequence). CDR3 residues: CASSLLSGGSISYEQYF. In DNA form, the CDR3 reads TGTGCCAGCAGCCTACTCTCAGGGGGATCGATCTCCTACGAGCAGTACTTC.

The V and J genes are TRBV29-1 and TRBJ2-7; D is ambiguous. V lost 4 bases, J lost 5 bases, and 12 bases lay in between. This CDR3 is 12 amino acids long. Germline-derived CDR1 and CDR2 are SQVTM and ANQGSEA. The DNA for the CDR3 is TGCAGCGTTGCAAGGGCAGTGAACGAGCAGTACTTC. Protein: CSVARAVNEQYF.

There are a few counts of this clone. This chain connects TRBV2 to TRBJ2-7, with D possibly TRBD1 on 6 matching bases. Germline V gene data show CDR1 as SNHLY and CDR2 as FYNNEI. The germline V and J ends were trimmed by 6 bases and 3 bases, with 18 bases remaining between them. This CDR3 spans 15 amino acids. The DNA for the CDR3 is TGTGCCAGCAGATGGGGCAGGGGTATAGTCTACGAGCAGTACTTC. Encoded protein: CASRWGRGIVYEQYF.

This chain uses TRBV18 with TRBJ1-1; maybe TRBD1 (5 bases). Germline CDR1 is KGHSH and CDR2 is LQKENI. The CDR3 contains 15 residues. V was clipped by 4 bases and J by 2 bases, with 14 bases between them. The CDR3 sequence: CASSRKEGLNTEAFF. CDR3 sequence (DNA): TGTGCCAGCTCACGAAAAGAGGGACTCAACACTGAAGCTTTCTTT.

J is TRBJ1-5 and V is TRBV28; D is perhaps TRBD1 (5 bases). V lost 4 bases, J lost 2 bases, and 15 bases lay in between. The CDR3 spans 16 residues. CDR1 MDHEN and CDR2 SYDVKM come from the germline V gene. In DNA, the CDR3 is TGTGCCAGCAGTTCGGTCAGGGTTTTGGGCAATCAGCCCCAGCATTTT. It specifies CASSSVRVLGNQPQHF.

The chain links TRBV19 to TRBJ2-3; TRBD1 or TRBD2 may be the D gene (5 bases each). The V end lost 8 bases, the J end lost 0 bases, and 15 bases lay between the germline ends. The germline V gene encodes CDR1 LNHDA and CDR2 SQIVND (reference sequence). CDR3 size: 15 residues. The CDR3 is CASSNLGVSTDTQYF. CDR3 in DNA: TGTGCCAGTTCAAACCTGGGGGTTAGCACAGATACGCAGTATTTT.

For the CDR3, the DNA is TGTGCCAGTAGTATGCCAGGGAGGAATTCACCCCTCCACTTT. This gives the protein CASSMPGRNSPLHF. The chain has TRBV19 and TRBJ1-6; TRBD1 is a possible D gene (5 bases). V was shortened by 3 bases and J by 7 bases, with 10 bases between the two germline ends. The CDR3 has 14 amino acids. Germline values: CDR1 LNHDA, CDR2 SQIVND (reference sequence).